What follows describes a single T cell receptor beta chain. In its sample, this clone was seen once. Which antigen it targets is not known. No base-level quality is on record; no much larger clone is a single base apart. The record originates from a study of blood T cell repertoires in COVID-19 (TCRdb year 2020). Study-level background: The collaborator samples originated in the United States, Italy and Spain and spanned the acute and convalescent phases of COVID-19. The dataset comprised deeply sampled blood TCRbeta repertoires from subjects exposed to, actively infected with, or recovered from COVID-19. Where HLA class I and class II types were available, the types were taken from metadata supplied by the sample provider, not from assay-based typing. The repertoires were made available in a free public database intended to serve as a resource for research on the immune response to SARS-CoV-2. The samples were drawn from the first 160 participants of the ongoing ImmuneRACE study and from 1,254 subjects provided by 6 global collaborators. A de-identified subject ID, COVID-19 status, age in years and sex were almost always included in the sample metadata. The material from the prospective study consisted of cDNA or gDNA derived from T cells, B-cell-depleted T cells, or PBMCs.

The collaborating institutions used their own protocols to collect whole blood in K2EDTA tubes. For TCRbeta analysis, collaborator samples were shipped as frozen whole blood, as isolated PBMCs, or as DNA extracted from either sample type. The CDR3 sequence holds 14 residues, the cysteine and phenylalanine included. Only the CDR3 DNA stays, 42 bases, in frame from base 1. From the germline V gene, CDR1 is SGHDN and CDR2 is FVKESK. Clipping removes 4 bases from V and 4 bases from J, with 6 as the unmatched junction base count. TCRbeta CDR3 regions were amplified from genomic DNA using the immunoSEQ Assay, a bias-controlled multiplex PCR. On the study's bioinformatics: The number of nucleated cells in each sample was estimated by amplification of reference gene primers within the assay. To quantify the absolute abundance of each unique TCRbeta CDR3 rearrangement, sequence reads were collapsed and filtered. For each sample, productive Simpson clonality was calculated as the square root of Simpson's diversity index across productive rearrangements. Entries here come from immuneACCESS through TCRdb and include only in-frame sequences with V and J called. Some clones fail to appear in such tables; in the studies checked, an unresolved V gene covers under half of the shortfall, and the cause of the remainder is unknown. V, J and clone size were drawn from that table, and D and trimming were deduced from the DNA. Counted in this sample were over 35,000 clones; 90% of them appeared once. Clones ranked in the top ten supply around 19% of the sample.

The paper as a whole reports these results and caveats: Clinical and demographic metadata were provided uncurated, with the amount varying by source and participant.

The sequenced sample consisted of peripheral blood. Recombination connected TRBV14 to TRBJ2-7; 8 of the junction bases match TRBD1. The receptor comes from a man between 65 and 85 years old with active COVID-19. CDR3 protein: CASSRQGPTYEQYF. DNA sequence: TGTGCCAGCAGCCGACAGGGGCCGACTTACGAGCAGTACTTC. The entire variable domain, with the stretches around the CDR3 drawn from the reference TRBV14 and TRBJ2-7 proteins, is EAGVTQFPSHSVIEKGQTVTLRCDPISGHDNLYWYRRVMGKEIKFLLHFVKESKQDESGMPNNRFLAERTGGTYSTLKVQPAELEDSGVYFCASSRQGPTYEQYFGPGTRLTVT.